The rows below give T cell receptor beta chains drawn from one sample of a study of T cells after posttransplantation cyclophosphamide. Profiling relied on immunoSEQ multiplex PCR, and the TCRdb table lists in-frame clones only, not all of them. The data show more than 30,000 clones, around nine tenths seen once. Input material: naive CD4+ T cells sorted from PBMCs. The receptor source for this set is a woman between 55 and 75 years old in good health, CMV-negative, and a related stem cell transplant donor. The CDR3 runs from the conserved cysteine through the conserved F or W. The D gene is left open where the match is weak. Only part of the rows carry a size: once, few, many, or a class if the clone is expanded.

V gene	J gene	clone size	D gene	CDR3 protein	CDR3 DNA
TRBV27	TRBJ1-2	NA	NA	CASSLRGSGYTF	TGTGCCAGCAGTTTACGGGGGTCTGGCTACACCTTC
TRBV2	TRBJ2-1	NA	NA	CASSTYNEQFF	TGTGCCAGCTCTACCTACAATGAGCAGTTCTTC
TRBV7-2	TRBJ2-3	once	TRBD2	CACLAGVSTDTQYF	TGTGCCTGCCTAGCGGGGGTCAGCACAGATACGCAGTATTTT
TRBV11-3	TRBJ2-1	NA	NA	CASSLGPNNEQFF	TGTGCCAGCAGCTTAGGGCCAAACAATGAGCAGTTCTTC
TRBV28	TRBJ1-1	NA	NA	CASSSPGVNTEAFF	TGTGCCAGCAGTTCTCCAGGGGTGAACACTGAAGCTTTCTTT
TRBV5-4	TRBJ2-4	NA	TRBD1	CASSSRQGYSKNIQYF	TGTGCCAGCAGCAGCAGACAGGGCTACTCCAAAAACATTCAGTACTTC
TRBV30	TRBJ1-2	NA	NA	CAWSVLRGNYGYTF	TGTGCCTGGAGTGTACTCCGGGGTAACTATGGCTACACCTTC
TRBV11-2	TRBJ1-2	NA	TRBD1	CASSVRDSASGYTF	TGTGCCAGCAGCGTTCGGGACAGCGCCAGCGGCTACACCTTC
TRBV5-8	TRBJ2-2	once	NA	CASCVRGPTGELFF	TGTGCCAGCTGTGTCAGAGGTCCCACCGGGGAGCTGTTTTTT
TRBV19	TRBJ1-6	once	NA	CASTLGGNDSPLHF	TGTGCCAGTACCCTCGGGGGGAACGATTCACCCCTCCACTTT
TRBV9	TRBJ2-3	NA	NA	CASSIPDTDTQYF	TGTGCCAGCAGCATCCCAGACACAGATACGCAGTATTTT
TRBV7-9	TRBJ2-2	NA	TRBD2	CASLSGGNTGELFF	TGTGCCAGCCTTAGCGGGGGGAACACCGGGGAGCTGTTTTTT
TRBV28	TRBJ1-5	NA	TRBD1	CASSPPGTANQPQHF	TGTGCCAGCAGTCCCCCCGGGACAGCCAATCAGCCCCAGCATTTT
TRBV18	TRBJ2-7	NA	TRBD1	CASSRDSPSYEQYF	TGTGCCAGCTCACGGGACAGCCCCTCCTACGAGCAGTACTTC
TRBV6-5	TRBJ2-2	NA	NA	CASSLQGLGAGELFF	TGTGCCAGCAGCTTACAGGGCCTGGGGGCCGGGGAGCTGTTTTTT
TRBV9	TRBJ2-3	NA	NA	CASSVLGGTSTDTQYF	TGTGCCAGCAGCGTCTTGGGGGGGACAAGCACAGATACGCAGTATTTT
TRBV2	TRBJ1-5	NA	TRBD1	CASSADRGSNQPQHF	TGTGCCAGCAGCGCAGACAGGGGGAGCAATCAGCCCCAGCATTTT
TRBV28	TRBJ2-3	NA	TRBD2	CASSSSGGRDTQYF	TGTGCCAGCAGTTCGAGCGGGGGCCGAGATACGCAGTATTTT
TRBV18	TRBJ1-5	NA	NA	CASSKFREENQPQHF	TGTGCCAGCTCCAAATTCCGGGAAGAGAATCAGCCCCAGCATTTT
TRBV18	TRBJ2-1	NA	NA	CASSPLGGLYNEQFF	TGTGCCAGCTCACCACTCGGGGGGCTCTACAATGAGCAGTTCTTC
TRBV28	TRBJ1-3	few	NA	CASIESGNTIYF	TGTGCCAGCATAGAATCTGGAAACACCATATATTTT
TRBV13	TRBJ2-7	NA	TRBD2	CASRRESYEQYF	TGTGCCAGCAGGCGGGAGAGCTACGAGCAGTACTTC
TRBV28	TRBJ1-6	NA	TRBD1	CASSRGGGNSPLHF	TGTGCCAGCAGTCGAGGGGGCGGTAATTCACCCCTCCACTTT
TRBV5-4	TRBJ2-5	NA	TRBD2	CASSLGLAGEETQYF	TGTGCCAGCAGCTTGGGACTAGCGGGGGAAGAGACCCAGTACTTC